The rows below give T cell receptor beta chains drawn from one sample of a study of shared clonotypes between healthy human individuals. Here immunoSEQ multiplex PCR was the method, and the copy in TCRdb shows in-frame clones only, minus some. The table lists about 710,000 clones, about three quarters of them singletons. What was sequenced was memory CD4+ T cells sorted from blood. These TCRs come from a woman aged 25-40 years in good health. Each CDR3 is given with its conserved first and last residue. The D gene is left open where the match is weak. Not all rows give a size; the values are once, few, many and, for expanded clones, a class.

abundance	d_gene	v_gene	j_gene	CDR3nt	CDR3aa
NA	NA	TRBV7-8	TRBJ1-3	TGTGCCAGCAGCTTCGCCGGGGCTGATGGAAACACCATATATTTT	CASSFAGADGNTIYF
few	NA	TRBV4-1	TRBJ2-7	TGCGCCAGCAGCCTCCAAAACAGCGGACTTTCCTACGAGCAGTACTTC	CASSLQNSGLSYEQYF
NA	NA	TRBV27	TRBJ1-2	TGTGCCACCAGGGTCCTCCCTCATGGCTACACCTTC	CATRVLPHGYTF
NA	NA	TRBV2	TRBJ2-5	TGTGCCAGCAGTGAAACCCGGGAGGAGACCCAGTACTTC	CASSETREETQYF
NA	NA	TRBV19	TRBJ1-5	TGTGCCAGTAGGGTCCCCGGAGGCAATCAGCCCCAGCATTTT	CASRVPGGNQPQHF
NA	NA	TRBV16	TRBJ2-5	TGTGCCAGCAGCCAATATTTCCAAGAGACCCAGTACTTC	CASSQYFQETQYF
NA	TRBD1	TRBV19	TRBJ2-2	TGTGCCAGTAGTATAGCCTCCACAGGGGTCGGGGAGCTGTTTTTT	CASSIASTGVGELFF
few	NA	TRBV19	TRBJ1-5	TGTGCCACATCAGGGCACTACAATCAGCCCCAGCATTTT	CATSGHYNQPQHF
NA	NA	TRBV27	TRBJ2-1	TGTGCCAGCAGTCCTTGGGCTAGCCCTCATGAGCAGTTCTTC	CASSPWASPHEQFF
NA	NA	TRBV18	TRBJ2-5	TGTGCCAGCTCTGAGTACCAAGAGACCCAGTACTTC	CASSEYQETQYF
NA	TRBD2	TRBV7-3	TRBJ2-7	TGTGCCAGCAGCTTAGGTCTAGCGGGGGCCTACGAGCAGTACTTC	CASSLGLAGAYEQYF
NA	TRBD1	TRBV7-8	TRBJ2-1	TGTGCCAGCAGCTTTGGAGAGCCGGGACAGGGAGGCAATGAGCAGTTCTTC	CASSFGEPGQGGNEQFF
NA	NA	TRBV12-1	TRBJ2-2	TGTGCCAGCAGCTTTGTGGCAGATTCCACCGGGGAGCTGTTTTTT	CASSFVADSTGELFF
once	NA	TRBV29-1	TRBJ2-6	TGCAGCGTTGTAGCGTCTGGGGCCAACGTCCTGACTTTC	CSVVASGANVLTF
NA	NA	TRBV29-1	TRBJ2-1	TGCAGCGTTGGGTGGGACAATGAGCAGTTCTTC	CSVGWDNEQFF
few	NA	TRBV30	TRBJ1-1	TGTGCCTGGAGTAGAATGGCCGACACTGAAGCTTTCTTT	CAWSRMADTEAFF
NA	TRBD2	TRBV19	TRBJ2-7	TGTGCCAGCGGACTAGCGGGAGGATCCTACGAGCAGTACTTC	CASGLAGGSYEQYF
NA	TRBD1	TRBV18	TRBJ1-2	TGTGCCAGCTCACCTACAGGGGATCATGGCTACACCTTC	CASSPTGDHGYTF
NA	NA	TRBV18	TRBJ1-4	TGTGCCAGCTCACTAGGAGCAACTAATGAAAAACTGTTTTTT	CASSLGATNEKLFF
once	NA	TRBV30	TRBJ1-1	TGTGCCTGGAGTGCGACAGTTTGGGTTGACACTGAAGCTTTCTTT	CAWSATVWVDTEAFF
NA	NA	TRBV5-4	TRBJ2-7	TGTGCCAGCAGCTATTTACAGGGTGGTTCCGAGCAGTACTTC	CASSYLQGGSEQYF
NA	NA	TRBV25-1	TRBJ1-6	TGTGCCTCCCGGGGTCCAAATTCACCCCTCCACTTT	CASRGPNSPLHF